This TCR beta chain appears in the sequencing data of a study of T cells in Graves' hyperthyroidism and ophthalmopathy. Researchers took RNA transcripts and amplified the TCR beta CDR3 regions from them. TCR CDR3 underwent first-round RT-PCR with the HTBI primer set. TCRdb processed the multiplex PCR reads anew with MiXCR; each CDR3 protein has one entry. The data hold roughly 500,000 distinct CDR3 sequences, with approximately 15% observed a single time. Progressors' blood was drawn at hyperthyroidism diagnosis, before ophthalmopathy symptoms. Study-level points and caveats: Most clonotypes that expanded in the thyroid above 0.001 also showed up in blood.

This clonotype was seen ten or more times. What it binds is not known. This CDR3 comprises 16 residues. V gave up 5 bases and J gave up 1 base; unmatched junction bases: 7. This clonotype was sampled from a woman aged 25 to 39 with Graves' hyperthyroidism that later progressed to Graves' ophthalmopathy. The material sequenced was blood. The V gene is TRBV12-3 or TRBV12-4, the J gene TRBJ2-1, with TRBD2 identical over 8 bases. The CDR3 region has the DNA TGTGCCAGCAGTCCCTACTCTAGCGGGTCCTACAATGAGCAGTTCTTC. This gives the protein CASSPYSSGSYNEQFF.